This T cell receptor (beta chain) appears in the sequencing data of a study of cytomegalovirus exposure and HLA in healthy donors. This CDR3 contains 14 residues. The V end lost 3 bases, the J end lost 6 bases, and 12 bases lay between the germline ends. Germline CDR1 and CDR2: MNHEY and SMNVEV (reference sequence). Amplification used 60 Vbeta primers and 13 Jbeta primers. Generated by immunoSEQ multiplex PCR, the TCRdb table keeps only in-frame clones and is missing some. The sample lists 120,000 to 150,000 clones; roughly four fifths were seen once. This clone occurred once. This sequence joins TRBV27 and TRBJ2-1; the D gene is possibly TRBD2 (7 bases). Sequenced: PBMCs. This sequence was found in a human donor in good health. The CDR3 spells CASSFGGASNEQFF. The CDR3 region has the DNA TGTGCCAGCAGTTTTGGGGGGGCCTCCAATGAGCAGTTCTTC.